This T cell receptor beta chain was identified during a study of T cells in Graves' hyperthyroidism and ophthalmopathy. As for the study in general: The blood sample was taken at first diagnosis, before treatment began.

RNA transcripts served as the template for amplifying TCR beta CDR3 regions. RT-PCR in the first round (using the HTBI primer set) targeted the TCR CDR3. TCRdb reanalysed the multiplex PCR reads using MiXCR and keeps one entry per CDR3 protein. The data contain around 210,000 distinct CDR3 sequences, about 17% of them singletons. Exclusions: uncontrolled infection, other autoimmune disease, pregnancy, lactation. The V end lost 3 bases, the J end lost 6 bases, and 11 bases lay between the germline ends. CDR3 length: 12 amino acids. Germline CDR1 GTSNPN, CDR2 SVGIG (reference sequence). The rearrangement links TRBV30 to TRBJ1-1, with D perhaps matching TRBD1 (6 bases). This TCR was recovered from a woman aged 50 to 60 with Graves' hyperthyroidism. Input material: blood. The CDR3 reads CAWSRTDAEAFF. CDR3 sequence (DNA): TGTGCCTGGAGCCGGACAGACGCTGAAGCTTTCTTT.